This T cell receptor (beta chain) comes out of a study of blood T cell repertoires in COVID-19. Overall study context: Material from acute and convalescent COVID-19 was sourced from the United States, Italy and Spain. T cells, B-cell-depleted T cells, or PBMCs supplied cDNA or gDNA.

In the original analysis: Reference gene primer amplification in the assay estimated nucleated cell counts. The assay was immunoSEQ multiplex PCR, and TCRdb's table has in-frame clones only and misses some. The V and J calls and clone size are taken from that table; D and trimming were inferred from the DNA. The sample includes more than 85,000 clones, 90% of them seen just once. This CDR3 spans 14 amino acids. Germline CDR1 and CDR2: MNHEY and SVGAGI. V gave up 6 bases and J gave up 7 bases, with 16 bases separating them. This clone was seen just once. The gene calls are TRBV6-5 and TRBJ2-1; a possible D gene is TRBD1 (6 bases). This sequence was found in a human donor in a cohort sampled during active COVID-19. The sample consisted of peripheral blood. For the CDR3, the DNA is TGTGCCAGCAGCTCTCCGGGACATTCGAATGAGCAGTTCTTC. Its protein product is CASSSPGHSNEQFF.